Listed below are T cell receptor beta chains from one sample, sequenced in a study of T-cell memory formation after mild COVID-19. TCRdb independently ran MiXCR on the 5' RACE reads; one entry per CDR3 protein. The table includes some 110,000 distinct CDR3 sequences, roughly an eighth detected once. The specimen was PBMCs or a T cell subset sorted from them (not recorded which). Receptors originate from an adult woman who had mild COVID-19 (a few samples of this study predate the infection). Cell type and time point are not known. CDR3s include the opening cysteine and the closing phenylalanine or tryptophan. The D gene is left open where the match is weak. Size is stated for part of the rows, as once, few or many counts, or as a class when the clone is expanded.

abundance | j_gene | v_gene | d_gene | CDR3nt | CDR3aa
NA | TRBJ2-7 | TRBV7-6 | NA | TGTGCCAGCAGCGACCAACCTGGGACGTTGTCCTACGAGCAGTACTTC | CASSDQPGTLSYEQYF
medium-sized | TRBJ2-1 | TRBV7-9 | TRBD1 | TGTGCCAGCACCCTCGTGACAGGGATCGATGAGCAGTTCTTC | CASTLVTGIDEQFF
NA | TRBJ2-1 | TRBV27 | NA | TGTGCCAGCAGTTCCCGGGACCAGATCTCCTACAATGAGCAGTTCTTC | CASSSRDQISYNEQFF
few | TRBJ2-2 | TRBV12-3/TRBV12-4 | TRBD2 | TGTGCCAGCAGTCGGGGGTTGGGACTAGCGTCCGGGGAGCTGTTTTTT | CASSRGLGLASGELFF
NA | TRBJ2-7 | TRBV29-1 | NA | TGCAGCGTTGTCGGTACAGGGATCACCTACGAGCAGTACTTC | CSVVGTGITYEQYF
few | TRBJ2-1 | TRBV6-2/TRBV6-3 | NA | TGTGCCAGCAGTTACAGAGGGGCCGGGACCCCAACCAATGAGCAGTTCTTC | CASSYRGAGTPTNEQFF
few | TRBJ2-7 | TRBV7-2 | TRBD1 | TGTGCCAGCAGCTTGGCCGGGACAGGGAACTACGAGCAGTACTTC | CASSLAGTGNYEQYF
many | TRBJ2-2 | TRBV12-3/TRBV12-4 | NA | TGTGCCAGCAGTTCCAGGGACGGGTTTTCCGGGGAGCTGTTTTTT | CASSSRDGFSGELFF
NA | TRBJ2-2 | TRBV12-3/TRBV12-4 | NA | TGTGCCAGCAGTTTTCAGGGAGCCTACACCGGGGAGCTGTTTTTT | CASSFQGAYTGELFF
few | TRBJ2-1 | TRBV29-1 | TRBD1 | TGCAGCGTTGACGGGACAGACAGCAATGAGCAGTTCTTC | CSVDGTDSNEQFF
NA | TRBJ2-1 | TRBV6-5 | TRBD2 | TGTGCCAGCAGTTACTCGGTAGCGGGAGAGGTTAACAATGAGCAGTTCTTC | CASSYSVAGEVNNEQFF
NA | TRBJ2-7 | TRBV5-5 | NA | TGTGCCAGCAGCACGAACGACAGGCCCCCCTACGAGCAGTACTTC | CASSTNDRPPYEQYF
few | TRBJ1-5 | TRBV7-8 | TRBD1 | TGTGCCAGCAGCTTTGGGACAGGATCATACTCCGGCAATCAGCCCCAGCATTTT | CASSFGTGSYSGNQPQHF
many | TRBJ2-1 | TRBV27 | TRBD2 | TGTGCCAGCAGTCCGCCACTAGCGGGACACAATGAGCAGTTCTTC | CASSPPLAGHNEQFF
NA | TRBJ1-2 | TRBV7-9 | NA | TGTGCCAGCACCCCCACCTTGCAAGGCCTTTCATTGGCTAACTATGGCTACACCTTC | CASTPTLQGLSLANYGYTF
NA | TRBJ1-1 | TRBV5-1 | TRBD1 | TGCGCCAGCAGCCCGGGACAGGGAGGGTCGGAGTTTGGCACTGAAGCTTTCTTT | CASSPGQGGSEFGTEAFF
few | TRBJ1-2 | TRBV7-9 | NA | TGTGCCAGCAGCTCCGCGGACATCACGAGAGGCTACACCTTC | CASSSADITRGYTF
few | TRBJ2-7 | TRBV21-1 | NA | TGTGCCAGCAGCAAAGGGACAGAGATCTACGAGCAGTACTTC | CASSKGTEIYEQYF
NA | TRBJ1-6 | TRBV12-3/TRBV12-4 | NA | TGTGCCAGCAGTTTACCCGGTTCACCCCTCCACTTT | CASSLPGSPLHF
few | TRBJ2-2 | TRBV4-3 | NA | TGCGCCAGCAGCCAAGTCGGGACTCTAGTTAGGGTCGGGGAGCTGTTTTTT | CASSQVGTLVRVGELFF
NA | TRBJ2-3 | TRBV7-6 | TRBD2 | TGTGCCAGCAGCTTAAGACTAGCGGGGGGCTTGGGAGATACGCAGTATTTT | CASSLRLAGGLGDTQYF
NA | TRBJ2-1 | TRBV4-1 | TRBD2 | TGCGCCAGCAGCCACGCGGGAGCGGGGGGCCTCTACAATGAGCAGTTCTTC | CASSHAGAGGLYNEQFF
few | TRBJ2-3 | TRBV15 | NA | TGTGCCACCAGCAGGTGGACATCGAACACAGATACGCAGTATTTT | CATSRWTSNTDTQYF
few | TRBJ2-3 | TRBV27 | NA | TGTGCCAGCTGGGGGGGCCCCGATACGCAGTATTTT | CASWGGPDTQYF
NA | TRBJ1-4 | TRBV20-1 | NA | TGCAGTGCTAGAGCAGTGGGGGGAATTGAAAAACTGTTTTTT | CSARAVGGIEKLFF
few | TRBJ2-7 | TRBV29-1 | TRBD2 | TGCAGCGTTGAAGAAGAAACTAGCGCTAGCTACGAGCAGTACTTC | CSVEEETSASYEQYF
few | TRBJ2-7 | TRBV20-1 | NA | TGCAGTGCTAGAGACTTCCGGGACCCTCTCGCCGAGCAGTACTTC | CSARDFRDPLAEQYF
NA | TRBJ2-7 | TRBV7-9 | TRBD2 | TGTGCCAGCAGGCCTCCTAGCGGGAGCTCCTACGAGCAGTACTTC | CASRPPSGSSYEQYF
few | TRBJ1-1 | TRBV5-1 | NA | TGCGCCAGCAGCTACCGGGACCCGATTGAAACTGAAGCTTTCTTT | CASSYRDPIETEAFF
few | TRBJ2-7 | TRBV6-1 | NA | TGTGCCAGCAGTGGACCCCCGACCCACTACGAGCAGTACTTC | CASSGPPTHYEQYF
few | TRBJ2-2 | TRBV7-9 | NA | TGTGCCAGCAGCTTAGGGGAGTCGACGGTGTCCGAGGAGCTGTTTTTT | CASSLGESTVSEELFF
few | TRBJ1-1 | TRBV9 | NA | TGTGCCAGCAGCGCATTCGTATCGGGGGAGCTGACGTTT | CASSAFVSGELTF
many | TRBJ2-1 | TRBV5-1 | NA | TGCGCCAGCAGCTTAGTAGAGCCCTCCTACAATGAGCAGTTCTTC | CASSLVEPSYNEQFF
NA | TRBJ2-7 | TRBV5-1 | NA | TGCGCCAGCAGCGCCGGATCTTATACCTCCTACGAGCAGTACTTC | CASSAGSYTSYEQYF
NA | TRBJ1-1 | TRBV7-3 | NA | TGTGCCAGCAGCCCCGTTCCGGGACTCGAAGCTTTCTTT | CASSPVPGLEAFF
NA | TRBJ2-3 | TRBV18 | TRBD2 | TGTGCCAGCTCACCAGCAAAGTGGGAGGGCCCAGATACGCAGTATTTT | CASSPAKWEGPDTQYF
few | TRBJ1-1 | TRBV20-1 | NA | TGCAGTGCTCCAAGCCAGAGGGGATACACTGAAGCTTTCTTT | CSAPSQRGYTEAFF
few | TRBJ2-6 | TRBV3-1 | NA | TGTGCCAGCAGCCAAGAATGGGGAGCTGGGGCCAACGTCCTGACTTTC | CASSQEWGAGANVLTF
few | TRBJ2-7 | TRBV7-9 | NA | TGTGCCAGCAGCGCCAGGACAGCGTACGAGCAGTACTTC | CASSARTAYEQYF
NA | TRBJ2-1 | TRBV6-5 | NA | TGTGCCAGCAGACTTGGATCAAGCTCCTACAATGAGCAGTTCTTC | CASRLGSSSYNEQFF
NA | TRBJ2-3 | TRBV9 | NA | TGTGCCAGCAGCGTAGAAGGTCGGGATGAGAGAGATACGCAGTATTTT | CASSVEGRDERDTQYF
NA | TRBJ2-5 | TRBV12-3/TRBV12-4 | NA | TGTGCCAGCAGTGAAAAGTGGGGGCGGACGGTAGAGACCCAGTACTTC | CASSEKWGRTVETQYF
NA | TRBJ1-3 | TRBV7-9 | NA | TGTGCCAGCAGCTACAGGGAGGAGGGAAACACCATATATTTT | CASSYREEGNTIYF
NA | TRBJ2-3 | TRBV12-3/TRBV12-4 | TRBD2 | TGTGCCAGCAGTTTAGCGACGGGGACTAGTTACGGGGATACGCAGTATTTT | CASSLATGTSYGDTQYF
many | TRBJ2-7 | TRBV7-2 | TRBD2 | TGTGCCAGCAGCTTGGGACTAGAGCTCTACGAGCAGTACTTC | CASSLGLELYEQYF